Presented here are 9 T cell receptor beta chains from one specimen sequenced in a study of blood T cell repertoires in COVID-19. Generated by immunoSEQ multiplex PCR, the TCRdb table keeps only in-frame clones and is missing some. The repertoire has hundreds of thousands of clones, approximately 85% of them found once; the top ten carry roughly 2.2%. Sequencing was carried out using PBMCs or T cells enriched from blood (not recorded which). Receptors were obtained from a man under 40 who had recovered from COVID-19.

V gene TRBV3-1 (or the pseudogene TRBV3-2) combines with J gene TRBJ1-4, with TRBD1 identical over 7 bases. Germline V CDR1 and CDR2: LGHDT, YNNKEL (reference sequence). The length of the CDR3 is 16 residues. The junction had 6 bases not matched to a gene; V was cut back by 4 bases and J by 1 base. CDR3 DNA: TGTGCCAGCAGCCCAGCGACAGGGAAAACTAATGAAAAACTGTTTTTT. Translated: CASSPATGKTNEKLFF.

The chain joins TRBV18 to TRBJ2-3, with TRBD1 as a possible D gene (7 bases). This CDR3 contains 16 residues. Germline V gene sequence: CDR1 KGHSH, CDR2 LQKENI. V was cut by 3 bases and J by 8 bases, with 21 bases left in between. The CDR3 reads CASSPLTGAEGTTQYF. CDR3 sequence (DNA): TGTGCCAGCTCACCTTTAACAGGGGCGGAGGGGACTACGCAGTATTTT. Together with reference TRBV18 and TRBJ2-3, the CDR3 gives the full variable domain: NAGVMQNPRHLVRRRGQEARLRCSPMKGHSHVYWYRQLPEEGLKFMVYLQKENIIDESGMPKERFSAEFPKEGPSILRIQQVVRGDSAAYFCASSPLTGAEGTTQYFGPGTRLTVL.

The gene calls are TRBV7-9 and TRBJ2-7, with 8 bases fitting TRBD1. Germline V gene lookup returns CDR1 SEHNR and CDR2 FQNEAQ (reference sequence). The CDR3 totals 16 residues. The trim removed 1 base at V and 1 base at J, leaving 6 bases unmatched. CDR3 sequence (DNA): TGTGCCAGCAGCTTAGGGGGGACAGGTGGGTCCTACGAGCAGTACTTC. Residues: CASSLGGTGGSYEQYF.

The chain joins TRBV6-5 to TRBJ2-7; 10 bases match TRBD1. J was trimmed by 0 bases and V by 9 bases; bases with no gene match: 5. This CDR3 comprises 14 residues. The germline CDR1 and CDR2 sequences are MNHEY and SVGAGI. The CDR3 bases are TGTGCCAGTACCGGGACAGGGGACTCCTACGAGCAGTACTTC. Its protein is CASTGTGDSYEQYF.

Only a few counts were recorded for this clone. The chain recombines TRBV5-1 with TRBJ1-1, with D perhaps matching TRBD1 (5 bases). With 6 bases removed from V and 0 bases from J, the gap between germline ends came to 18 bases. Germline V CDR1 and CDR2: SGHRS, YFSETQ. The CDR3 is 16 residues long. The CDR3 here is CASTPGGGSLNTEAFF. The CDR3 nucleotides are TGCGCCAGCACCCCCGGGGGGGGGTCCCTGAACACTGAAGCTTTCTTT.

This clone was counted between two and nine times. This chain links TRBV6-4 with TRBJ2-3; D possibly corresponds to TRBD1 (5 bases). Germline CDR1 and CDR2: MRHNA and SNTAGT. The CDR3 runs 13 residues. V dropped 5 bases and J dropped 3 bases, with 9 bases sitting between them. CDR3 residues: CASSPRETDTQYF. The CDR3 coding sequence is TGTGCCAGCAGTCCCAGGGAAACAGATACGCAGTATTTT.

This clone was seen a handful of times. The V and J genes are TRBV5-6 and TRBJ1-5, with 7 positions matching TRBD1. The CDR3 contains 17 residues. With 0 bases clipped from V and 0 bases from J, the junction kept 6 bases outside the gene matches. The germline CDR1 and CDR2 sequences are SGHDT and YYEEEE. Written as DNA, the CDR3 is TGTGCCAGCAGCTTGGGCGGCAGGGGGGATAGCAATCAGCCCCAGCATTTT. Residues: CASSLGGRGDSNQPQHF. The full variable domain, with the rest looked up from reference TRBV5-6 and TRBJ1-5, is DAGVTQSPTHLIKTRGQQVTLRCSPKSGHDTVSWYQQALGQGPQFIFQYYEEEERQRGNFPDRFSGHQFPNYSSELNVNALLLGDSALYLCASSLGGRGDSNQPQHFGDGTRLSIL.

J is TRBJ1-2 and V is TRBV19; a weak D match, TRBD1 (5 bases). This CDR3 spans 17 amino acids. V lost 3 bases and J lost 0, with 17 bases in between. Germline V CDR1 and CDR2: LNHDA, SQIVND (reference sequence). The CDR3 protein is CASSIPRTQITNYGYTF. The CDR3 DNA sequence: TGTGCCAGTAGTATCCCACGGACACAAATAACTAACTATGGCTACACCTTC.

The chain employs TRBV13 and TRBJ2-7; perhaps TRBD1 as D (5 bases). V dropped 2 bases and J dropped 2 bases, with 7 bases sitting between them. Germline CDR1 is PRHDT and CDR2 is FYEKMQ (reference sequence). The CDR3 spans 13 residues. CDR3 bases: TGTGCCAGCAGCTTAAACAGGCCCTACGAGCAGTACTTC. Protein sequence: CASSLNRPYEQYF.